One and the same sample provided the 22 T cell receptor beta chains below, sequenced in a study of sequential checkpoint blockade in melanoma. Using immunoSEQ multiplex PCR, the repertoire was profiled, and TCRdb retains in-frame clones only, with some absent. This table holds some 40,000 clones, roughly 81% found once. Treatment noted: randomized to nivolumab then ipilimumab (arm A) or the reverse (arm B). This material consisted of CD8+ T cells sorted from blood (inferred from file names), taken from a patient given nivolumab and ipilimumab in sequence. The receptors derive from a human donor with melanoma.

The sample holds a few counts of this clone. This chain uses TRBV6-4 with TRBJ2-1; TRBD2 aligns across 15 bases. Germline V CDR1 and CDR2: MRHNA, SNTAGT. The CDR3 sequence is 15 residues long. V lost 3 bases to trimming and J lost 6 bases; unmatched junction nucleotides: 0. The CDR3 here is CASSEGLAGGNEQFF. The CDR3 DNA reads TGTGCCAGCAGTGAGGGACTAGCGGGAGGCAATGAGCAGTTCTTC.

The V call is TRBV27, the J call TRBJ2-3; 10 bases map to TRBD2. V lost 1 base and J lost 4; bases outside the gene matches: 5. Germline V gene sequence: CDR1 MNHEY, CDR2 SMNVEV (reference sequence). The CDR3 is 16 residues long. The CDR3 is CASSLWPAGGPDTQYF. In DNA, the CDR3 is TGTGCCAGCAGTTTATGGCCAGCGGGAGGGCCAGATACGCAGTATTTT.

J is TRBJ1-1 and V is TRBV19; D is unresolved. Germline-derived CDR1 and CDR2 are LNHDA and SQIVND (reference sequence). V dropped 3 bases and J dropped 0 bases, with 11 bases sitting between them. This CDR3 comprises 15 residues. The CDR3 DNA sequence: TGTGCCAGTAGTATCGGTCAAATCATGAACACTGAAGCTTTCTTT. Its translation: CASSIGQIMNTEAFF. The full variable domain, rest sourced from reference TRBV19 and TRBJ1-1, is DGGITQSPKYLFRKEGQNVTLSCEQNLNHDAMYWYRQDPGQGLRLIYYSQIVNDFQKGDIAEGYSVSREKKESFPLTVTSAQKNPTAFYLCASSIGQIMNTEAFFGQGTRLTVV.

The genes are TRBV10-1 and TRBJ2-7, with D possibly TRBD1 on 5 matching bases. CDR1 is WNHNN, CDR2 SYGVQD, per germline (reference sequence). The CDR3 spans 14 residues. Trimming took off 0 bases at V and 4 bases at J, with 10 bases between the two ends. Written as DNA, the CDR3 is TGCGCCAGCAGTGAGTCATGGCAGGGATACGAGCAGTACTTC. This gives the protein CASSESWQGYEQYF.

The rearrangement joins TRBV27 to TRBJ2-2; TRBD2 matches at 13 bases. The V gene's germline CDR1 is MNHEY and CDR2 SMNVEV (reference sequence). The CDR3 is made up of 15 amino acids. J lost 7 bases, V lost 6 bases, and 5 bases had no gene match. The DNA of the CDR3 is TGTGCCAGCAGACTAGCGGGGGGGCGGGTCGGGGAGCTGTTTTTT. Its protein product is CASRLAGGRVGELFF.

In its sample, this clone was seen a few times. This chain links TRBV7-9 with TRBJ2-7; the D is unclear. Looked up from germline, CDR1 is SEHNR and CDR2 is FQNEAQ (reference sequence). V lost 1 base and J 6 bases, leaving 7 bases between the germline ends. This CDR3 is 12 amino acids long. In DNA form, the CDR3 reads TGTGCCAGCAGCTTAGGGTCAGGCGAGCAGTACTTC. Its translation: CASSLGSGEQYF. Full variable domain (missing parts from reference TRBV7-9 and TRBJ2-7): DTGVSQNPRHKITKRGQNVTFRCDPISEHNRLYWYRQTLGQGPEFLTYFQNEAQLEKSRLLSDRFSAERPKGSFSTLEIQRTEQGDSAMYLCASSLGSGEQYFGPGTRLTVT.

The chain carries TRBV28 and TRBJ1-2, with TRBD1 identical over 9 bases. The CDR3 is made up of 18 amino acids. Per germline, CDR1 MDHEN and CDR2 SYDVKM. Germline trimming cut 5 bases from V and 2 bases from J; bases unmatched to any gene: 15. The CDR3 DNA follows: TGTGCCAGCAGTCAACCTGGCAGATCGACAGGGGGAAACTATGGCTACACCTTC. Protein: CASSQPGRSTGGNYGYTF.

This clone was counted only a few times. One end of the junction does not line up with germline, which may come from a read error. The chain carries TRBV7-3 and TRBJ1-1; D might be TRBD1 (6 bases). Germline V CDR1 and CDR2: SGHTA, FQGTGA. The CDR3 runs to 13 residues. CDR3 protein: CASSLGAGAGPEF. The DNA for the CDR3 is TGTGCCAGCAGCTTAGGGGCGGGGGCAGGTCCTGAGTTT.

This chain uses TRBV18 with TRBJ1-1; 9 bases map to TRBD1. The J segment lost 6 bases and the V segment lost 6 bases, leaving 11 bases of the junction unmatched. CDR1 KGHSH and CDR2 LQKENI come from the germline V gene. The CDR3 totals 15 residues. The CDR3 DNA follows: TGTGCCAGCTCGCGTCCGGGACAGGGACCCCCTGAAGCTTTCTTT. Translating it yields CASSRPGQGPPEAFF.

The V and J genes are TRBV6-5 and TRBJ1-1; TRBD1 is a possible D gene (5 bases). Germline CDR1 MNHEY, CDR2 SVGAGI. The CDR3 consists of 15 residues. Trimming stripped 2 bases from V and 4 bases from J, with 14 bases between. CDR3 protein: CASSYHGTLATEAFF. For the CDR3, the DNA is TGTGCCAGCAGTTACCACGGGACTCTGGCCACTGAAGCTTTCTTT.

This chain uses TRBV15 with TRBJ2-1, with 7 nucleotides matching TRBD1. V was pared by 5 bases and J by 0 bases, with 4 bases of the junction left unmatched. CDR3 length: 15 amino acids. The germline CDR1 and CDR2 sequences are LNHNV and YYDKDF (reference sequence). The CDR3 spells CATSVGQSSYNEQFF. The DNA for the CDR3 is TGTGCCACCAGCGTGGGACAGAGCTCCTACAATGAGCAGTTCTTC.

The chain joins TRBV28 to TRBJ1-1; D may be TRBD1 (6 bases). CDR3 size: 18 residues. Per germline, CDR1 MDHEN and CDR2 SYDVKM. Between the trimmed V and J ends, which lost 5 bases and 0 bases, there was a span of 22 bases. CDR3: CASSPRGDKGSVNTEAFF. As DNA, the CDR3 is TGTGCCAGCAGTCCCCGGGGGGACAAGGGTTCCGTGAACACTGAAGCTTTCTTT.

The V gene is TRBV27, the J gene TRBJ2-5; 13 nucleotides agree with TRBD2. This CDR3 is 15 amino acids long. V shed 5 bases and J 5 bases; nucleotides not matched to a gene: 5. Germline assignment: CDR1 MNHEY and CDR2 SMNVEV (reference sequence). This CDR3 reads CASSKLAGGQETQYF. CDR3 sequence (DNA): TGTGCCAGCAGTAAACTAGCGGGGGGGCAGGAGACCCAGTACTTC.

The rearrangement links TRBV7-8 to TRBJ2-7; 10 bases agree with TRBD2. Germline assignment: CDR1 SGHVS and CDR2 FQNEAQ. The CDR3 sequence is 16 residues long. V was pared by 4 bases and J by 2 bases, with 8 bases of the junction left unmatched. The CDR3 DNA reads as TGTGCCAGCAGCTCCTGGACTAGCGGCACCCCCTACGAGCAGTACTTC. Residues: CASSSWTSGTPYEQYF.

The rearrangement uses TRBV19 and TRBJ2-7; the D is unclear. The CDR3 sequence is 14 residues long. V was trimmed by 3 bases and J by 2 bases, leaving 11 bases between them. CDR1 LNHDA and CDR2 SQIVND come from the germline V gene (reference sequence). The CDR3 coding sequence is TGTGCCAGTAGTATGGGCCACTTGGCCTACGAGCAGTACTTC. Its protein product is CASSMGHLAYEQYF.

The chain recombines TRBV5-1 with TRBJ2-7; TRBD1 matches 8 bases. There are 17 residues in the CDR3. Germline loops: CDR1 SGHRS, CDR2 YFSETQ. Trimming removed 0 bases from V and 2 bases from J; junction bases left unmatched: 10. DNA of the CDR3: TGCGCCAGCAGCTTGGGGACAGGGCAAGTAGGGCCCTACGAGCAGTACTTC. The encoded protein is CASSLGTGQVGPYEQYF.

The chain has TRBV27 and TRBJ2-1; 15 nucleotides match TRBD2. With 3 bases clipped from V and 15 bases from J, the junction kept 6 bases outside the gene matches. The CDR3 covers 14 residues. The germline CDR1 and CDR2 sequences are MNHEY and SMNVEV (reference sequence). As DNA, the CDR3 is TGTGCCAGCAGTTTGGGACTAGCGGGAGGATTCGCGTTCTTC. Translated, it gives CASSLGLAGGFAFF.

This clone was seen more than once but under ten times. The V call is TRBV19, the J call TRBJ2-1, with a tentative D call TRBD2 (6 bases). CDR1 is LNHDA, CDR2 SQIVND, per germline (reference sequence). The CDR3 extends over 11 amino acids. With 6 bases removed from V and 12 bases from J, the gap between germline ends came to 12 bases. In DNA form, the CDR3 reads TGTGCCAGTAGGGGGGGAGGTGGGCAGTTCTTC. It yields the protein CASRGGGGQFF. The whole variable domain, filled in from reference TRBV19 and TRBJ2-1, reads DGGITQSPKYLFRKEGQNVTLSCEQNLNHDAMYWYRQDPGQGLRLIYYSQIVNDFQKGDIAEGYSVSREKKESFPLTVTSAQKNPTAFYLCASRGGGGQFFGPGTRLTVL.

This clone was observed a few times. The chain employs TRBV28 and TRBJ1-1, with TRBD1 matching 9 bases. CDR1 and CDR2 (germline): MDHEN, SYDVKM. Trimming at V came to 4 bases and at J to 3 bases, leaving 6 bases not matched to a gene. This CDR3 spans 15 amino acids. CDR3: CASSSGTGSDTEAFF. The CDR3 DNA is TGTGCCAGCAGTTCCGGGACAGGGTCGGACACTGAAGCTTTCTTT.

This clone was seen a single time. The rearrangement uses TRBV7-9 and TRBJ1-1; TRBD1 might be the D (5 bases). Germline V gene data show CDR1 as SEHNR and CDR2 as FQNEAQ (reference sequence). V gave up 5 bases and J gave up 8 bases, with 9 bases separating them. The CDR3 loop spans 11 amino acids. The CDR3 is CASSVGQEAFF. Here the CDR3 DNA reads TGTGCCAGCAGCGTCGGACAAGAAGCTTTCTTT.

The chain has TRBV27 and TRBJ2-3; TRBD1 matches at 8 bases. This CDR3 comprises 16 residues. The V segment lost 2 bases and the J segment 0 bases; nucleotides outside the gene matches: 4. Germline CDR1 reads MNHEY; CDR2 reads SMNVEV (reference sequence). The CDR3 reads CASSLLGQGSTDTQYF. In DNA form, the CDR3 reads TGTGCCAGCAGTTTACTCGGACAGGGAAGCACAGATACGCAGTATTTT.

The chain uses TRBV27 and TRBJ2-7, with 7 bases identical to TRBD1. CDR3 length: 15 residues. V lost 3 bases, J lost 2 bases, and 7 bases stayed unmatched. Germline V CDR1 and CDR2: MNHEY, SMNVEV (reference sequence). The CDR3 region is CASSLGQGVAYEQYF. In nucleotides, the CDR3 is TGTGCCAGCAGTTTGGGGCAGGGGGTCGCCTACGAGCAGTACTTC.